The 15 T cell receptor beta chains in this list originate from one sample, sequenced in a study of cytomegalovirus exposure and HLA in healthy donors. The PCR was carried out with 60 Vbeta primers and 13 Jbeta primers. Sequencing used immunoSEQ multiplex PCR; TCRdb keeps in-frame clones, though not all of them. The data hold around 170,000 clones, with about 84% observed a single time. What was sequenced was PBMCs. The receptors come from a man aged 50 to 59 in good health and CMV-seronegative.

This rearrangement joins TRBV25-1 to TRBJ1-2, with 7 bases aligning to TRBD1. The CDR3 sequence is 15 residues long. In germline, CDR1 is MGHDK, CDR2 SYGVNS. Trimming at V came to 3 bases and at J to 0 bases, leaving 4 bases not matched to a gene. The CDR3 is CASSDPDRPNYGYTF. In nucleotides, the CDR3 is TGTGCCAGCAGTGATCCGGACAGGCCTAACTATGGCTACACCTTC.

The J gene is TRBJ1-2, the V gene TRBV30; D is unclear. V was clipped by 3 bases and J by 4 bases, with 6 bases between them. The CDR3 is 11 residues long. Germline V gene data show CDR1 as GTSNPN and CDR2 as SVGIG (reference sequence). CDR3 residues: CAWRNTYGYTF. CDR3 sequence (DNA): TGTGCCTGGAGAAACACCTATGGCTACACCTTC.

This CDR3 reads CASSPWTADTEAFF. The DNA of the CDR3 is TGTGCCAGCAGCCCTTGGACAGCGGACACTGAAGCTTTCTTT. The chain employs TRBV7-8 and TRBJ1-1; D is possibly TRBD1 (6 bases). Trimming left V 5 bases short and J 3 bases short, with 13 bases between. Germline CDR1 and CDR2: SGHVS and FQNEAQ. The length of the CDR3 is 14 residues.

In nucleotides, the CDR3 is TGTGCCAGCAGCTTGGCCGCTCAGGGCTTCTACAATGAGCAGTTCTTC. It specifies CASSLAAQGFYNEQFF. The chain carries TRBV5-6 and TRBJ2-1; possible D gene TRBD1, 5 bases. CDR3 size: 16 residues. With 0 bases removed from V and 3 bases from J, the gap between germline ends came to 13 bases. In germline, CDR1 is SGHDT, CDR2 YYEEEE.

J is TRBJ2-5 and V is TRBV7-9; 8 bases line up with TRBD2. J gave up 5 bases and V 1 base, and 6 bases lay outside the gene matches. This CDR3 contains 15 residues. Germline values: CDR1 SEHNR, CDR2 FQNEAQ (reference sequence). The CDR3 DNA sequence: TGTGCCAGCAGCTTAGAGGGACTAGTGAGTGAGACCCAGTACTTC. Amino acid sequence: CASSLEGLVSETQYF.

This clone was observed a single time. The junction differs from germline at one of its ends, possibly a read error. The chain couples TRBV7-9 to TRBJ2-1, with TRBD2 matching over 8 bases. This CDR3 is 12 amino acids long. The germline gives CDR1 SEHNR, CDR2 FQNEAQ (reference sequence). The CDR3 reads CSSRSGTSEQFF. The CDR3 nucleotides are TGTTCCAGCAGATCCGGGACTAGTGAGCAGTTCTTC.

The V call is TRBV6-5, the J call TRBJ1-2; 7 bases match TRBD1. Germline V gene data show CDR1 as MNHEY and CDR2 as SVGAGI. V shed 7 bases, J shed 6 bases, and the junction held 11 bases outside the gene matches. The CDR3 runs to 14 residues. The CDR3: CASTRPGQYNGYTF. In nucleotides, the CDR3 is TGTGCCAGCACCAGGCCGGGACAGTATAATGGCTACACCTTC.

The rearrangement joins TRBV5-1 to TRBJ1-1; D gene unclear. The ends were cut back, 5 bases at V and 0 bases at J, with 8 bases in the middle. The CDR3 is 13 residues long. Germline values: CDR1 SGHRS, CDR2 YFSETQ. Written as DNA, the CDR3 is TGCGCCAGCAGACCAACAGTGAACACTGAAGCTTTCTTT. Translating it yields CASRPTVNTEAFF.

The CDR3 is CASSLRRNQETQYF. CDR3 nucleotides: TGTGCCAGCAGCTTAAGGCGGAACCAAGAGACCCAGTACTTC. This rearrangement joins TRBV13 to TRBJ2-5; D gene uncertain. Germline CDR1 is PRHDT and CDR2 is FYEKMQ (reference sequence). The CDR3 is 14 amino acids. V lost 2 bases and J lost 0, with 7 bases in between.

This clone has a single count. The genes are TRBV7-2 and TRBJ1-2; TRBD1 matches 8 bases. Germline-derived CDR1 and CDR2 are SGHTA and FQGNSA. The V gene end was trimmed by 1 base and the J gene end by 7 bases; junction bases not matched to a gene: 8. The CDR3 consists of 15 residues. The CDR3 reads CASSLVFGQGGGYTF. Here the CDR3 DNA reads TGTGCCAGCAGCTTAGTATTCGGACAGGGAGGTGGCTACACCTTC.

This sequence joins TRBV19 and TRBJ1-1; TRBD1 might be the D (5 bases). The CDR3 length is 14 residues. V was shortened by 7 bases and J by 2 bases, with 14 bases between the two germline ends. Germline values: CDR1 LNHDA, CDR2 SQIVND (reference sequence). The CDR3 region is CASTRGRGNTEAFF. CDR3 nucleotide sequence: TGTGCCAGTACCCGGGGGAGAGGTAACACTGAAGCTTTCTTT.

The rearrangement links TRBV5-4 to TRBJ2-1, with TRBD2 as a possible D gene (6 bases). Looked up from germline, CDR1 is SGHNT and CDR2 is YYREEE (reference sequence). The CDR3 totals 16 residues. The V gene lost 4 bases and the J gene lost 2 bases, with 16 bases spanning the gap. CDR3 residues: CASSLPGELAYNEQFF. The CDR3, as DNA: TGTGCCAGCAGCCTCCCGGGGGAGTTGGCCTACAATGAGCAGTTCTTC.

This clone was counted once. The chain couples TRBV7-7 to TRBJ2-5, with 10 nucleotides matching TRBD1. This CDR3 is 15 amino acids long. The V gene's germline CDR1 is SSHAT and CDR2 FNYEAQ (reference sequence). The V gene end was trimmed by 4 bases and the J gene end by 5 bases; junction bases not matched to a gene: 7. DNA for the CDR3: TGTGCCAGCAGCTATGGACAGGGGGTATCGGAGACCCAGTACTTC. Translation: CASSYGQGVSETQYF.

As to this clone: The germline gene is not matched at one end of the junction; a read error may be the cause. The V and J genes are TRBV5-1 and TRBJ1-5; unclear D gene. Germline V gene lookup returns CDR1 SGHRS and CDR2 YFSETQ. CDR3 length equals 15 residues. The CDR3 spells CTSSLWGGSNQPQHF. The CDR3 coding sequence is TGCACCAGCAGCTTGTGGGGAGGGAGCAATCAGCCCCAGCATTTT.

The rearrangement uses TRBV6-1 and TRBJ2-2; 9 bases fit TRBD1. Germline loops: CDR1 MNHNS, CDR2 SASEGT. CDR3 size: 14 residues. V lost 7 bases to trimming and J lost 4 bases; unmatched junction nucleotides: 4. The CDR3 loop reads CASMGTGFTGELFF. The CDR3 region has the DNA TGTGCCAGCATGGGGACAGGGTTCACCGGGGAGCTGTTTTTT.